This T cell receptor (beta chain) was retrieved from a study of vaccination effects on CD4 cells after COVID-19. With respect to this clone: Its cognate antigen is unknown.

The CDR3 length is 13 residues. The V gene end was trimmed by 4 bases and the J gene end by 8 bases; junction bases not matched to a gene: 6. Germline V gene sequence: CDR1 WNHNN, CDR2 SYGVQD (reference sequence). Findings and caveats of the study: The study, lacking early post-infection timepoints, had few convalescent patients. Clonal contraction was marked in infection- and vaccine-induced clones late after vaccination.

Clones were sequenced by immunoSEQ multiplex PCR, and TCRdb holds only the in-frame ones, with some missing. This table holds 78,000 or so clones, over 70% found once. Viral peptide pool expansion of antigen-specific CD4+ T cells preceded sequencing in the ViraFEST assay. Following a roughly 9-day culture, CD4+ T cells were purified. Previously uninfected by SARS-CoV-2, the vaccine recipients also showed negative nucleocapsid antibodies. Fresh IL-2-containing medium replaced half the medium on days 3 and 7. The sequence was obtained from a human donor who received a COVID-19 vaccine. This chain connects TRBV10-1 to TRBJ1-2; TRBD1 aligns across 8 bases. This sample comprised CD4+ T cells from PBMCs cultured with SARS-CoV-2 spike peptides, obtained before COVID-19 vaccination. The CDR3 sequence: CASSGTGRRGYTF. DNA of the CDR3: TGCGCCAGCAGTGGGACAGGGAGACGCGGCTACACCTTC.